The clone carrying this TCR beta chain has only one observation. This entry belongs to a study of blood T cell repertoires in COVID-19. The overall study: Acute and convalescent COVID-19 samples came from the United States, Italy and Spain. T cells, B-cell-depleted T cells, or PBMCs provided the cDNA or gDNA that served as material.

Under the authors' procedure: Researchers report that nucleated cell counts were estimated from reference gene primer amplification. The repertoire was sequenced with immunoSEQ multiplex PCR; TCRdb's copy has only in-frame clones and lacks some. V and J calls and clone size follow that table, whereas D and trimming were derived from the DNA. Of some 370,000 clones detected, around 89% appear once; the ten largest clones hold roughly 1.2%. The V end lost 5 bases, the J end lost 6 bases, and 22 bases lay between the germline ends. CDR3 length: 16 residues. The V gene's germline CDR1 is SGHVS and CDR2 FQNEAQ.

The clonotype comes from a man in his forties with acute or convalescent COVID-19. This sequence joins TRBV7-8 and TRBJ1-1; D is ambiguous. Sequences were obtained from peripheral blood. In DNA, the CDR3 is TGTGCCAGCAGCGCATCACGGGTGTTGGTCCTTTCTGAAGCTTTCTTT. The encoded protein is CASSASRVLVLSEAFF.